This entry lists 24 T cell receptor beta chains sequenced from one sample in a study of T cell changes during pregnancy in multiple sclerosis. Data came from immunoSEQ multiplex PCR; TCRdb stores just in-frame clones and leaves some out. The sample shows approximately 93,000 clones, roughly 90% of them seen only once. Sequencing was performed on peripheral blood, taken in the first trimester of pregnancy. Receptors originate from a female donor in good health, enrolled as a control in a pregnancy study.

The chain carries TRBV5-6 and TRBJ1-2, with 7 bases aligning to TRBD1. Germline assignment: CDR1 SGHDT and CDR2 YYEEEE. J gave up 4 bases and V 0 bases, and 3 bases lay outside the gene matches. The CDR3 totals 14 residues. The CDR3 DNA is TGTGCCAGCAGCTTGGGAGGGGGCTTCTATGGCTACACCTTC. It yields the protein CASSLGGGFYGYTF.

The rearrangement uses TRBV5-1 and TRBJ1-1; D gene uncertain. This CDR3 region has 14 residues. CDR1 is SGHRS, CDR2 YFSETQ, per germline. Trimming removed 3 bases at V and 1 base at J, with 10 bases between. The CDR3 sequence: CASSYAGWNTEAFF. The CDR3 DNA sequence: TGCGCCAGCAGCTATGCAGGCTGGAACACTGAAGCTTTCTTT.

The CDR3: CASSSSGGPYNEQFF. The CDR3 DNA follows: TGCGCCAGCAGCTCTAGCGGGGGGCCCTACAATGAGCAGTTCTTC. This chain connects TRBV5-1 to TRBJ2-1; 11 bases are shared with TRBD2. CDR3 length: 15 residues. Germline-derived CDR1 and CDR2 are SGHRS and YFSETQ. After removal of 3 bases from V and 2 bases from J, the junction contained 1 base not matched to a gene.

The CDR3 DNA reads TGTGCCAGCAGCGCGCCAGGGAACGCGAACACCGGGGAGCTGTTTTTT. Its translation is CASSAPGNANTGELFF. The rearrangement joins TRBV7-8 to TRBJ2-2, with D possibly matching TRBD1 (5 bases). V was pared by 5 bases and J by 0 bases, with 13 bases between. The CDR3 has 16 amino acids. Germline CDR1 is SGHVS and CDR2 is FQNEAQ.

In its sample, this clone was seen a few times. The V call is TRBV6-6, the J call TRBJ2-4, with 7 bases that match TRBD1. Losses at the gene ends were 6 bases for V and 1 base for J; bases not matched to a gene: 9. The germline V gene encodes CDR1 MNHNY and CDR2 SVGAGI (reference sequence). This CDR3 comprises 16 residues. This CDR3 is CASSPDRAGAKNIQYF. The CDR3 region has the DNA TGTGCCAGCAGCCCCGACAGGGCTGGGGCCAAAAACATTCAGTACTTC.

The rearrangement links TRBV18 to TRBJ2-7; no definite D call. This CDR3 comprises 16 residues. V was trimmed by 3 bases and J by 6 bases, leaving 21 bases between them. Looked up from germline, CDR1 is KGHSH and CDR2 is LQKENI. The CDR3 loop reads CASSPSSPRPLFEQYF. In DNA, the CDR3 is TGTGCCAGCTCACCCTCGTCCCCCAGGCCTCTCTTCGAGCAGTACTTC.

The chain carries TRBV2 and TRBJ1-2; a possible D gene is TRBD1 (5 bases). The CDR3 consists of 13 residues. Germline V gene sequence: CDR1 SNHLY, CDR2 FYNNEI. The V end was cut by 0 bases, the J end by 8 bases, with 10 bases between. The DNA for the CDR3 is TGTGCCAGCAGTGAAGCACTTGGGGGGGGCTACACCTTC. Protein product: CASSEALGGGYTF.

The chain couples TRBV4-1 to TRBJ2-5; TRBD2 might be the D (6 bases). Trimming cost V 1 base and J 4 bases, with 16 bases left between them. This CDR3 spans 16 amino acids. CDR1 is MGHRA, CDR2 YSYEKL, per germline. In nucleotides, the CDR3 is TGCGCCAGCAGCCAAGGATTAGCCGGGGGAGGAGAGACCCAGTACTTC. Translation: CASSQGLAGGGETQYF.

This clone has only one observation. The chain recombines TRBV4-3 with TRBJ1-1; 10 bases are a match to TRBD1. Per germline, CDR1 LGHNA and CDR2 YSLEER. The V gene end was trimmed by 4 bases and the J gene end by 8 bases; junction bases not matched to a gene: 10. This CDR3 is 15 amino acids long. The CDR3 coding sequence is TGCGCCAGCAGCCGGTCCGGGACAGGGGACGGGGAAGCTTTCTTT. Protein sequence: CASSRSGTGDGEAFF.

DNA of the CDR3: TGCGCCAGCAGTTTAGGACTCGCTCATCAGCCCCGGAACAATGAGCAGTTCTTC. This codes for CASSLGLAHQPRNNEQFF. The chain couples TRBV4-3 to TRBJ2-1; tentatively, D is TRBD2 (5 bases). The CDR3 runs to 18 residues. Germline CDR1 reads LGHNA; CDR2 reads YSLEER. V was pared by 6 bases and J by 5 bases, with 26 bases between.

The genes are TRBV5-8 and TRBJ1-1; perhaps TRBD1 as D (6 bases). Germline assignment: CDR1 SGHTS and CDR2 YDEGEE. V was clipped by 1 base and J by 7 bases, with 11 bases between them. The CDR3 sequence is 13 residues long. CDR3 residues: CASSLRDRYEAFF. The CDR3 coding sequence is TGTGCCAGCAGCTTGCGAGACAGGTATGAAGCTTTCTTT. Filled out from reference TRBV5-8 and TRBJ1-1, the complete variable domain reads EAGVTQSPTHLIKTRGQQATLRCSPISGHTSVYWYQQALGLGLQFLLWYDEGEERNRGNFPPRFSGRQFPNYSSELNVNALELEDSALYLCASSLRDRYEAFFGQGTRLTVV.

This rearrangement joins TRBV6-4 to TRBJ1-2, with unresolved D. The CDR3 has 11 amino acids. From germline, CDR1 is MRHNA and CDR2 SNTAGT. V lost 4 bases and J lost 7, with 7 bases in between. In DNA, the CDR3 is TGTGCCAGCAGTGCCCCATTTGGCTACACCTTC. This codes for CASSAPFGYTF.

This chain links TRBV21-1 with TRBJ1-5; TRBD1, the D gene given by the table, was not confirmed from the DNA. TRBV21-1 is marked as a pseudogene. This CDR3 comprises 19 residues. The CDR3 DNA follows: TGTGCCAGCAGGACCCAAACGGACAGGGATCCATATAGCAATCAGCCCCAGCATTTT. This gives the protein CASRTQTDRDPYSNQPQHF.

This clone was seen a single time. The CDR3 spells CASRDRSTDTQYF. Written as DNA, the CDR3 is TGTGCCAGCCGCGACCGGAGTACAGATACGCAGTATTTT. The chain links TRBV13 to TRBJ2-3, with unresolved D. This CDR3 has 13 amino acids. Germline CDR1 PRHDT, CDR2 FYEKMQ (reference sequence). V lost 8 bases and J lost 3, with 12 bases in between.

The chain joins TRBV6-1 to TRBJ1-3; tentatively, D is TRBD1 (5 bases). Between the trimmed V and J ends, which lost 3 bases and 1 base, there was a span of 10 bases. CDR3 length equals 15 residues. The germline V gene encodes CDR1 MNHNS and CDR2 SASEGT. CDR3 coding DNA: TGTGCCAGCAGTGAGTCGGAGGGGTCTGGAAACACCATATATTTT. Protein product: CASSESEGSGNTIYF.

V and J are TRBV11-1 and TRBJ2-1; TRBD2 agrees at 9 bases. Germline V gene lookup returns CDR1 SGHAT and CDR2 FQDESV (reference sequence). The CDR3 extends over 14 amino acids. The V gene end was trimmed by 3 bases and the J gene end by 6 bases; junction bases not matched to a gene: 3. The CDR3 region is CASSFLAGSNEQFF. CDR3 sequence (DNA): TGTGCCAGCAGCTTCCTAGCGGGGAGCAATGAGCAGTTCTTC. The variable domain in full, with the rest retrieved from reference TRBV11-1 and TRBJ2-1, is EAEVAQSPRYKITEKSQAVAFWCDPISGHATLYWYRQILGQGPELLVQFQDESVVDDSQLPKDRFSAERLKGVDSTLKIQPAELGDSAMYLCASSFLAGSNEQFFGPGTRLTVL.

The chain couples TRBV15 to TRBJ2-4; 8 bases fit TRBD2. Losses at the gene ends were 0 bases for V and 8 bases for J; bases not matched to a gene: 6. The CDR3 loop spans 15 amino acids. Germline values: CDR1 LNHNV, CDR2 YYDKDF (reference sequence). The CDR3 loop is CATSRDPRGGDIQYF. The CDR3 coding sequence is TGTGCCACCAGCAGAGATCCCCGGGGGGGAGACATTCAGTACTTC.

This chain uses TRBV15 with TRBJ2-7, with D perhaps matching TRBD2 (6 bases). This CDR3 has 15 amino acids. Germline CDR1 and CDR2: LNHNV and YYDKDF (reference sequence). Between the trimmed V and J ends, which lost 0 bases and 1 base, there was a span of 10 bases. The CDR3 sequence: CATSREKEGSYEQYF. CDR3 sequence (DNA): TGTGCCACCAGCAGAGAAAAGGAGGGTTCCTACGAGCAGTACTTC.

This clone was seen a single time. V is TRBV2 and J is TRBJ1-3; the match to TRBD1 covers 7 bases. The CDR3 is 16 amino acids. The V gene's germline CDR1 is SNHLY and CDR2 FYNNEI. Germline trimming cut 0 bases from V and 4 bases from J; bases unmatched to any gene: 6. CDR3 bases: TGTGCCAGCAGTGAAGCAAAGACAGGGTCCGGAAACACCATATATTTT. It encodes CASSEAKTGSGNTIYF.

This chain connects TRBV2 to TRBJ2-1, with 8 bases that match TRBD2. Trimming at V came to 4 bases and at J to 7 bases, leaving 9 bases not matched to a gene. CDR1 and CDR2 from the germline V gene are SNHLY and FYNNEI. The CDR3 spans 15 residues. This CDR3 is CASSVSGGAVNEQFF. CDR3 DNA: TGTGCCAGCAGTGTATCGGGGGGGGCCGTGAATGAGCAGTTCTTC.

In nucleotides, the CDR3 is TGTGCCAGCAGTGAATCGGGGGAAGTGGACATTCAGTACTTC. Its translation is CASSESGEVDIQYF. V is TRBV25-1 and J is TRBJ2-4; weak D call: TRBD2 (6 bases). With 1 base removed from V and 8 bases from J, the gap between germline ends came to 12 bases. CDR1 is MGHDK, CDR2 SYGVNS, per germline. This CDR3 spans 14 amino acids.

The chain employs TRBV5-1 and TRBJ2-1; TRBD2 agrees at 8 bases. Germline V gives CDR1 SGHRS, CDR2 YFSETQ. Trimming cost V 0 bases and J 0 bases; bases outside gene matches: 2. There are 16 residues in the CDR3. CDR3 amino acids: CASSLGGTSSYNEQFF. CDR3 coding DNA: TGCGCCAGCAGCTTGGGAGGGACTAGCTCCTACAATGAGCAGTTCTTC.

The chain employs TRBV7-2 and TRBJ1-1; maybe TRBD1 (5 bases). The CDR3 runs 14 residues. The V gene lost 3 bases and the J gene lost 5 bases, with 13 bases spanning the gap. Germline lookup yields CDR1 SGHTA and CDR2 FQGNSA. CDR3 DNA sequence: TGTGCCAGCAGCTTCCGGGGGAGAGGGACTGAAGCTTTCTTT. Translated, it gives CASSFRGRGTEAFF.

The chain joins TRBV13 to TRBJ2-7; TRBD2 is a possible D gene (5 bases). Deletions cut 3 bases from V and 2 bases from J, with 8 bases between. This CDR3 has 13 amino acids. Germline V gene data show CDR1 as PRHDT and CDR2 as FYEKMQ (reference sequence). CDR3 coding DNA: TGTGCCAGCAGCTTTGAGGGTCCCTACGAGCAGTACTTC. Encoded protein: CASSFEGPYEQYF.